The 5 T cell receptor beta chains below were found in one sample sequenced in a study of T cells after yellow fever vaccination. One entry per CDR3 protein results from TCRdb running MiXCR on the 5' RACE reads. The data contain over 130,000 distinct CDR3 sequences, roughly 8% of them singletons. This specimen was CD4+ T cells sorted from PBMCs, taken 5 days after the yellow fever booster vaccination. The receptors were sampled from a man aged 25 to 45 who received the YFV17D yellow fever vaccine.

The V call is TRBV28, the J call TRBJ1-4; no clear D gene. Trimming stripped 3 bases from V and 5 bases from J, with 10 bases between. The germline V gene encodes CDR1 MDHEN and CDR2 SYDVKM. This CDR3 has 14 amino acids. As DNA, the CDR3 is TGTGCCAGCAGTTTGGCGAGCGGAAATGAAAAACTGTTTTTT. This encodes CASSLASGNEKLFF.

The chain is built from TRBV6-5 and TRBJ2-3; TRBD1 is a possible D gene (5 bases). Germline values: CDR1 MNHEY, CDR2 SVGAGI. Trimming took 0 bases from V and 2 from J, leaving 9 bases between them. The CDR3 totals 15 residues. CDR3 loop: CASSYSGLPTDTQYF. The DNA for the CDR3 is TGTGCCAGCAGTTACTCGGGGCTACCCACAGATACGCAGTATTTT.

V and J are TRBV5-4 and TRBJ1-2, with D perhaps matching TRBD1 (6 bases). V lost 0 bases to trimming and J lost 6 bases, with 9 bases between them. In germline, CDR1 is SGHNT, CDR2 YYREEE (reference sequence). The length of the CDR3 is 13 residues. The chain's CDR3 is CASSLAGVNGYTF. CDR3 DNA: TGTGCCAGCAGCTTGGCAGGGGTAAATGGCTACACCTTC.

This clonotype was counted many times. The CDR3 reads CASSLVNQAGHEQYF. The CDR3 DNA reads TGCGCCAGCAGCTTGGTCAACCAAGCTGGTCACGAGCAGTACTTC. The chain has TRBV5-1 and TRBJ2-7; D call uncertain. The V end lost 0 bases, the J end lost 5 bases, and 15 bases lay between the germline ends. Germline assignment: CDR1 SGHRS and CDR2 YFSETQ. The length of the CDR3 is 15 residues.

This clonotype was recorded many times. The chain has TRBV18 and TRBJ2-1; D is uncertain. Germline V gene data show CDR1 as KGHSH and CDR2 as LQKENI. The CDR3 is 11 residues long. V was shortened by 6 bases and J by 12 bases, with 12 bases between the two germline ends. Here the CDR3 reads CASSLERLQFF. As DNA, the CDR3 is TGTGCCAGCTCCCTCGAACGATTGCAGTTCTTC.